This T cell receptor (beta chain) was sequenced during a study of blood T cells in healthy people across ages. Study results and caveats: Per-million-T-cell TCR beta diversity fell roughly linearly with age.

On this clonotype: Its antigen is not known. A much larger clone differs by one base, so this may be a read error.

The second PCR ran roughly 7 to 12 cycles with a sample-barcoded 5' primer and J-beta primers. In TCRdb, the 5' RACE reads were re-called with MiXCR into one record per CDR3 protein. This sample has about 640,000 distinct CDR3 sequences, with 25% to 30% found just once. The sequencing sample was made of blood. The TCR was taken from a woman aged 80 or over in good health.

The CDR3 loop is CACSPRDSGGSYNEQFF. CDR3 DNA: TGTGCCTGCAGTCCCCGAGATAGCGGGGGTTCCTACAATGAGCAGTTCTTC. V usage is TRBV6-2 or TRBV6-3 and J usage is TRBJ2-1; TRBD2 matches at 9 bases. Germline V CDR1 and CDR2: MNHEY, SVGEGT. The CDR3 contains 17 residues.